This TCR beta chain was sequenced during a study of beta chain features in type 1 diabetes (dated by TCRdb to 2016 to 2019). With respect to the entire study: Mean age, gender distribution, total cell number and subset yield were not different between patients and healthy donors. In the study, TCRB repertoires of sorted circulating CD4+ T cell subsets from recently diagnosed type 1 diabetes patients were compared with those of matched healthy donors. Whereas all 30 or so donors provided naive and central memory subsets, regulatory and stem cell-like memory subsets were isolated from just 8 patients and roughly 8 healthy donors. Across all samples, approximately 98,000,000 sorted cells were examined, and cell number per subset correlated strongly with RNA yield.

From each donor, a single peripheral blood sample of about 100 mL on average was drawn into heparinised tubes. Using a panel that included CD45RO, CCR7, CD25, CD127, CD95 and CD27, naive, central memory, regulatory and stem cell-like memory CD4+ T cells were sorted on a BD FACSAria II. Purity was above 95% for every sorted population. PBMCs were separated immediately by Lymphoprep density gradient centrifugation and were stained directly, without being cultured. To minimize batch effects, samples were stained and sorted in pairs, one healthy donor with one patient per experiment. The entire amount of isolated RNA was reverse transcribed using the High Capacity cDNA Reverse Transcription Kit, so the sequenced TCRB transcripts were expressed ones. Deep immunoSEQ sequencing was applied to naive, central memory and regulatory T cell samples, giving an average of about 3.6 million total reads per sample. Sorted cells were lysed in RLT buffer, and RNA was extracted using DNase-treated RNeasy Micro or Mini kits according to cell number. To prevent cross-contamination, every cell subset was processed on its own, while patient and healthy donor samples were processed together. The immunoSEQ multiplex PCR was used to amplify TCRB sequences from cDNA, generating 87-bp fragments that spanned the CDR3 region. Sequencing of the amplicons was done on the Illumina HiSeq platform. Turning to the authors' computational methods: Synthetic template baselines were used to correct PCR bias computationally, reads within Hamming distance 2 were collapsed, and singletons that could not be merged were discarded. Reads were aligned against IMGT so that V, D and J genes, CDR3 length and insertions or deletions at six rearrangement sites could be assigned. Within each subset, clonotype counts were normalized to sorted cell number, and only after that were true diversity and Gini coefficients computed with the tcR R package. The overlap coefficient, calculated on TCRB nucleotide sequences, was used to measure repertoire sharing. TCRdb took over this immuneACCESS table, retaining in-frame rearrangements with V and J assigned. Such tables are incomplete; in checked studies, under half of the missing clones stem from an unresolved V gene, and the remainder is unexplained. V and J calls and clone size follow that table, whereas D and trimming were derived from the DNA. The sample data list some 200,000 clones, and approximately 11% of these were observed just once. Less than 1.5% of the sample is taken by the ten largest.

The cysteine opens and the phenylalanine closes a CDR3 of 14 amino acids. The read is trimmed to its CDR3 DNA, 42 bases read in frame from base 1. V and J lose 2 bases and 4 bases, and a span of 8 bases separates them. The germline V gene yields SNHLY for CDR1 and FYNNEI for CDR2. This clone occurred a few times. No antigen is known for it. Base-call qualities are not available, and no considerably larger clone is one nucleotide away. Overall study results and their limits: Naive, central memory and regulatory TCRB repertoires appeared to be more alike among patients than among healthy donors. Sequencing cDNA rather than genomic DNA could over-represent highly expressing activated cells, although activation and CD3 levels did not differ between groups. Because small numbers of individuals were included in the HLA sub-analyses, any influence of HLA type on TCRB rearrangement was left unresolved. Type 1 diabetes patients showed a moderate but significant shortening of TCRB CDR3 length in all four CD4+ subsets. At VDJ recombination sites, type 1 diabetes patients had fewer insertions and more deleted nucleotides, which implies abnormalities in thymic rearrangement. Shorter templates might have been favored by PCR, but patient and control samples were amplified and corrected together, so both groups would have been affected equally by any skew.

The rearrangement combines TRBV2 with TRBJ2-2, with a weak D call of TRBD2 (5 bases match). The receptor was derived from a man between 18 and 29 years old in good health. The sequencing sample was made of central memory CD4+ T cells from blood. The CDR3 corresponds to CASSELRGTGELFF. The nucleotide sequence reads TGTGCCAGCAGTGAACTTCGGGGCACCGGGGAGCTGTTTTTT.